This T cell receptor beta chain was sequenced in a study of radiation and T cells in renal cell carcinoma. The CDR3 covers 16 residues. The germline V and J ends were trimmed by 2 bases and 5 bases, with 13 bases remaining between them. CDR1 is KGHSH, CDR2 LQKENI, per germline. As for time point: blood 2 weeks post-SBRT. Treatment noted: 15 Gy SBRT to primary tumor, nephrectomy 4 weeks later. Profiling relied on immunoSEQ multiplex PCR, and the TCRdb table lists in-frame clones only, not all of them. The sample includes some 150,000 clones, over 80% seen only once; the top ten take 13%. The sequences come from blood, collected from a patient whose treatment included radiotherapy and nephrectomy. The V call is TRBV18, the J call TRBJ1-6; D call uncertain. The source of this sequence is a woman aged 45-59 years with renal cell carcinoma. CDR3 DNA sequence: TGTGCCAGCTCACCATCCCCCCCTCCCGATAATTCACCCCTCCACTTT. Translation: CASSPSPPPDNSPLHF.